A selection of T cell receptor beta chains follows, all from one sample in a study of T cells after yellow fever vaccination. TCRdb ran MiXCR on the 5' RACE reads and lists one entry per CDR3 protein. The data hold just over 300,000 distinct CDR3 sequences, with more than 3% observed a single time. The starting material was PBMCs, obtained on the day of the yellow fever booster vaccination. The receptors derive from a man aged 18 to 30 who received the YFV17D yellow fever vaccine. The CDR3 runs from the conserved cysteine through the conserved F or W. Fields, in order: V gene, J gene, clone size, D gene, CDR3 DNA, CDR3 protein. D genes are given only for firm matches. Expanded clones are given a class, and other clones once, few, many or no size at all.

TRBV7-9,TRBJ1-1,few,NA,TGTGCCAGTACCAGGTTTGGGAACACTGAAGCTTTCTTT,CASTRFGNTEAFF
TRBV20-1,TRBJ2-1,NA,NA,TGCAGTGCGCCCAAACCGTACAGGGAACACGAGCAGTTCTTC,CSAPKPYREHEQFF
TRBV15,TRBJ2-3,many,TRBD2,TGTGCCACCAGCAGAGATTTAGCGGGGACGGATACGCAGTATTTT,CATSRDLAGTDTQYF
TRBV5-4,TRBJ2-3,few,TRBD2,TGTGCCAGCACCCTGGGCAAGCGGGGGAGCACAGATACGCAGTATTTT,CASTLGKRGSTDTQYF
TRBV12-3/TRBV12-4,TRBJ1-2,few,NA,TGTGCCAGCAGTTCAGCCGGGACCTACAGTGGCTACACCTTC,CASSSAGTYSGYTF
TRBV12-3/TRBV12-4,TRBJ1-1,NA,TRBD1,TGTGCCAGCAGTTTCCGGGGACAGGGCGGAAGGGCTGAAGCTTTCTTT,CASSFRGQGGRAEAFF
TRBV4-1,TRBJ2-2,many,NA,TGCGCCAGCAGCCAAGAGAGGGCTGCCACCACCGGGGAGCTGTTTTTT,CASSQERAATTGELFF
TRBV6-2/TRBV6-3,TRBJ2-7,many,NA,TGTGCCAGCAGCCTCAGTAGAGAGCAGTACTTC,CASSLSREQYF
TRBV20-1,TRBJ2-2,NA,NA,TGCAGTGCTAAGGGCGCCTTCGGGGAGCTGTTTTTT,CSAKGAFGELFF
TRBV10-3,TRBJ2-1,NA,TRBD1,TGTGCCATCAGCGACAGGGGCAGCTCCTACAATGAGCAGTTCTTC,CAISDRGSSYNEQFF
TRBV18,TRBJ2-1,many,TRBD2,TGTGCCAGCTCAAATACCGGGGGGAATGAGCAGTTCTTC,CASSNTGGNEQFF
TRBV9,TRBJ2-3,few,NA,TGTGCCAGTTCTAGCGTAAGCACAGATACGCAGTATTTT,CASSSVSTDTQYF
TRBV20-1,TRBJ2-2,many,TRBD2,TGCAGTGCTGTAGCGGGGACGAACACCGGGGAGCTGTTTTTT,CSAVAGTNTGELFF
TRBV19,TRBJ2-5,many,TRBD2,TGTGCCAGTAGTCCTTGGACTAGCGGGCAAGAGACCCAGTACTTC,CASSPWTSGQETQYF
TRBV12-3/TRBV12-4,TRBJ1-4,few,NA,TGTGCCAGCAGTCTTAAAGGGGATGAAAAACTGTTTTTT,CASSLKGDEKLFF
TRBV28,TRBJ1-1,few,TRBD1,TGTGCCAGCAGTAACCTACCGGCCCCTACAGGGGCGAGCACTGAAGCTTTCTTT,CASSNLPAPTGASTEAFF
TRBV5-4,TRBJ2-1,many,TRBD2,TGTGCCAGCAGCGGTGCGGGGGGCTCCTACAATGAGCAGTTCTTC,CASSGAGGSYNEQFF
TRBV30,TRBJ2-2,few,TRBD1,TGTGCCTGGAGCGCGGACAGGTTGGCCGGGGAGCTTTTTTTT,CAWSADRLAGELFF
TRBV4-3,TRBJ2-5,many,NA,TGCGCCAGCAGCCAAGATCCGGGGCACCAAGAGACCCAGTACTTC,CASSQDPGHQETQYF
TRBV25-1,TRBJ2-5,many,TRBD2,TGTGCCGGCAAGACTAGCGGGGCGGAAGCCCAGTACTTC,CAGKTSGAEAQYF
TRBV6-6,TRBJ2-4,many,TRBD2,TGTGCCAGCAGTGGAGGACTAGCGGGTCGACTAGCCAAAAACATTCAGTACTTC,CASSGGLAGRLAKNIQYF
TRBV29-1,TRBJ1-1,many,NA,TGCAGCGTTGAGTGGGGCAGGGGAGGTTGGACTGAAGCTTTCTTT,CSVEWGRGGWTEAFF
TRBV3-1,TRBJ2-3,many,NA,TGTGCCAGCAGCCAAGAAAGAGGAACAGATACGCAGTATTTT,CASSQERGTDTQYF
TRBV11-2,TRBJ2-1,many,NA,TGTGCCAGCAGCTTAGATCCCTCTAGGTCGGCCTACAATGAGCAGTTCTTC,CASSLDPSRSAYNEQFF
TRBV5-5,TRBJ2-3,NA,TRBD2,TGTGCCAGCAGCCAAACTACTAGCGGGGGTCGACTTGACACAGATACGCAGTATTTT,CASSQTTSGGRLDTDTQYF
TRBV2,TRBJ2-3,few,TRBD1,TGTGCCAGCACTGGGGACAGATCTACAGATACGCAGTATTTT,CASTGDRSTDTQYF
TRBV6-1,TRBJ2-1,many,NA,TGTGCCAGCAGTGAACCCCTCCTCCAGGAGAGCTCCTACAATGAGCAGTTCTTC,CASSEPLLQESSYNEQFF
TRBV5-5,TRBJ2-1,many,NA,TGTGCCAGCAGTAGTGGGCGGACTAATGAGCAGTTCTTC,CASSSGRTNEQFF
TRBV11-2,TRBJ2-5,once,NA,TGTGCCAGCAGCGCGGCAGGGGTCATACAAGAGACCCAGTACTTC,CASSAAGVIQETQYF
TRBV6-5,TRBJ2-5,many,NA,TGTGCCAGCACAGGGGTACGTGAGACCCAGTACTTC,CASTGVRETQYF
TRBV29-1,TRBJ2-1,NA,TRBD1,TGCAGCGTTGAAGATCAAGGGGGCCTCTCCTACAATGAGCAGTTCTTC,CSVEDQGGLSYNEQFF
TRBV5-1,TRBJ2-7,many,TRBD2,TGCGCCAGCAGCGCTGGACTAGCGTCTCGCGAGCAGTACTTC,CASSAGLASREQYF
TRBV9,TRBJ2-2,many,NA,TGTGCCAGCAGCGTAAGCCGTAAGGCCCCTACGAACACCGGGGAGCTGTTTTTT,CASSVSRKAPTNTGELFF
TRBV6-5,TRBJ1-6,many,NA,TGTGCCAGCAGCCGAGTAGGGAGAGGGAATTCACCCCTCCACTTT,CASSRVGRGNSPLHF
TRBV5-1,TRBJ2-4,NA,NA,TGCGCCAGCACCGGGACAGCGGGGCAAAACATTCAGTACTTC,CASTGTAGQNIQYF
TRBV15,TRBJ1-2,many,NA,TGTGCCACCGGGTCCGAAGGGGGCTATGGCTACACCTTC,CATGSEGGYGYTF
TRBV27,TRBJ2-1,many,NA,TGTGCCAGTTCCTCCGGGAACTTCAATGAGCAGTTCTTC,CASSSGNFNEQFF
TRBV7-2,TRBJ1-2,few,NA,TGTGCCAGCAGCCCACAGGCAGCGTCGGGAGCTAACTATGGCTACACCTTC,CASSPQAASGANYGYTF
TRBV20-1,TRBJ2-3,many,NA,TGCAGTGCCGCGGAGGGGGGTAGCACAGATACGCAGTATTTT,CSAAEGGSTDTQYF
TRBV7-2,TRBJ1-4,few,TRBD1,TGTGCCAGCAGCCTACGGACAGGGGGGAGTGAAAAACTGTTTTTT,CASSLRTGGSEKLFF
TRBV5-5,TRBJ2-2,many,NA,TGTGCCAGCAGCTTGAGGGGGTGGGGGACCGGGGAGCTGTTTTTT,CASSLRGWGTGELFF
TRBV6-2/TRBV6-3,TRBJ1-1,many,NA,TGTGCCAGCAGTACGATAGGGGAAACTTTCTTT,CASSTIGETFF
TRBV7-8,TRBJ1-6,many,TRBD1,TGTGCCAGCAGCTCCTGGACAGGGGGAGTTTCACCCCTCCACTTT,CASSSWTGGVSPLHF
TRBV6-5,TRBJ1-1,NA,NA,TGTGCCAGCAGTTACTCGGGCAGGGGTGAAGCTTTCTTT,CASSYSGRGEAFF
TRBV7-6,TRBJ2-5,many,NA,TGTGCCAGCAGCGGGGGTCCAACGGAGACCCAGTACTTC,CASSGGPTETQYF
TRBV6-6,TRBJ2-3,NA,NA,TGTGCCAGCAGTTACACGTCGATGATCACAGATACGCAGTATTTT,CASSYTSMITDTQYF
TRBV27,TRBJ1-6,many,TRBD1,TGTGCCAGCAGTGCCAATCCAGGGGGTTTTGTAGCCCTCCACTTT,CASSANPGGFVALHF
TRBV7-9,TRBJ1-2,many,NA,TGTGCCAGCAGCCCGGCGGGACACCTATATGGCTACACCTTC,CASSPAGHLYGYTF
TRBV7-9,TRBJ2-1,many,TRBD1,TGTGCCAGCAGCCAATGGGGGACAGGGGGCGGCTACAATGAGCAGTTCTTC,CASSQWGTGGGYNEQFF
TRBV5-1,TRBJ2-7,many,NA,TGCGCCAGCAGCTACAGTCCTTATGACCACGAGCAGTACTTC,CASSYSPYDHEQYF
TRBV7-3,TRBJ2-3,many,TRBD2,TGTGCCAGCAGCTTACTCCGGGGGGGCCAAGATACGCAGTATTTT,CASSLLRGGQDTQYF
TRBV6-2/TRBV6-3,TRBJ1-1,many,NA,TGTGCTACCTCCTTCCTGGAGGGGACTGAAGCTTTCTTT,CATSFLEGTEAFF
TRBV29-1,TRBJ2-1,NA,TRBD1,TGCAGCGTTAGACAGGGGAGCTCCTACAATGAGCAGTTCTTC,CSVRQGSSYNEQFF
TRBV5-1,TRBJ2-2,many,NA,TGCGCCAGCAGCTTAAGCGGTACCGGGGAGCTGTTTTTT,CASSLSGTGELFF
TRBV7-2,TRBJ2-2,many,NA,TGTGCCAGCAGTTACGACGGAGTCAAGCTGTTTTTT,CASSYDGVKLFF
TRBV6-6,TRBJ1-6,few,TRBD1,TGTGCCAGCAGTCACTACGGGACAGGGTATAATTCACCCCTCCACTTT,CASSHYGTGYNSPLHF
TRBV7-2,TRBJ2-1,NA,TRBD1,TGTGCCAGCAGCTTAACCCACAGGGGTGGCAATGAGCAGTTCTTC,CASSLTHRGGNEQFF
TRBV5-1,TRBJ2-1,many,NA,TGCGCCAGCAGCTTGTACGGTGCTTCCTACAATGAGCAGTTCTTC,CASSLYGASYNEQFF
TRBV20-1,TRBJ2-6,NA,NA,TGCAGTGCTAGAGATTCAGGGGCCAACGTCCTGACTTTC,CSARDSGANVLTF